Shown below are 2 T cell receptor beta chains from a single sample sequenced in a study of regulatory T cells in long-lasting Graves disease. Assembly of TCR beta libraries relied on iRepertoire HTBI primers together with Arm-PCR of CDR3 regions. TCRdb reprocessed the multiplex PCR reads with MiXCR, giving one entry per CDR3 protein. Here the sample spans 700,000 or so distinct CDR3 sequences, about 30% being singletons. The time point here: persistent/refractory GD, antithyroid drugs over 5 years with positive TRAb. The TCR library was made from RNA extracted from PBMCs. This material consisted of peripheral blood mononuclear cells (PBMCs), taken when the disease was refractory, from a patient treated with antithyroid drugs. These receptors were obtained from a female donor with Graves disease.

This clonotype was seen only a few times. The rearrangement links TRBV7-3 to TRBJ1-2, with D hard to call. Trimming stripped 2 bases from V and 7 bases from J, with 8 bases between. CDR1 is SGHTA and CDR2 is FQGTGA in the germline V gene. The CDR3 runs to 12 residues. The DNA of the CDR3 is TGTGCCAGCAGCTTAGACATGGCTGGCTACACCTTC. Translating gives CASSLDMAGYTF.

This clonotype was recorded many times. The chain uses TRBV12-3 or TRBV12-4 and TRBJ2-7; the match to TRBD2 covers 10 bases. The CDR3 covers 18 residues. V dropped 2 bases and J dropped 6; count of bases not matched to a gene: 16. DNA for the CDR3: TGTGCCAGCAGTTTACGGGCTAGCGGGAGAGTCGGTTTAGGCGAGCAGTACTTC. Translated: CASSLRASGRVGLGEQYF.